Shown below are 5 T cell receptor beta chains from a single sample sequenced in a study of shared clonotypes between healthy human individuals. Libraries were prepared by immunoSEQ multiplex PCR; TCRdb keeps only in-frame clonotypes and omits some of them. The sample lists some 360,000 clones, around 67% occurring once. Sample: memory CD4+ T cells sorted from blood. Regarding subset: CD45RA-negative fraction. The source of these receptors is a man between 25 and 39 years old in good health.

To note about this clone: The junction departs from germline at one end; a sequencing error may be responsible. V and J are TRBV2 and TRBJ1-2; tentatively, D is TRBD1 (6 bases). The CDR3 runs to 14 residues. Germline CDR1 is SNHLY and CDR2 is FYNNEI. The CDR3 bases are TGTGCCAGCAGGGAAGGCAGGGGTAGCGATGGCTACACCTTC. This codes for CASREGRGSDGYTF.

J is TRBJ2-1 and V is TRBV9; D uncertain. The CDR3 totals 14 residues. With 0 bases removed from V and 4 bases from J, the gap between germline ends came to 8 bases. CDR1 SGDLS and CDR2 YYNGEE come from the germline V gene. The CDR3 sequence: CASSVEGRYNEQFF. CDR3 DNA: TGTGCCAGCAGCGTAGAAGGCAGATACAATGAGCAGTTCTTC.

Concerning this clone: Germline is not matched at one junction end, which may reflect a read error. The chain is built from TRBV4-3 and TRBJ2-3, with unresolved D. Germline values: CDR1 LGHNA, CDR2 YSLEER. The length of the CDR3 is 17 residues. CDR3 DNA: TGCGCCAGCAGACAAGTTCGATCGAGCGAGAGCACAGATACGCAGTATTTT. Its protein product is CASRQVRSSESTDTQYF.

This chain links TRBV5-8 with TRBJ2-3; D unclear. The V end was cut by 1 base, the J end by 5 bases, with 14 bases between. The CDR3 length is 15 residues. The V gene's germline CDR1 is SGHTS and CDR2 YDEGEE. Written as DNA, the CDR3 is TGTGCCAGCAGCTTGAAAGGAACCAGACGAGATACGCAGTATTTT. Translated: CASSLKGTRRDTQYF.

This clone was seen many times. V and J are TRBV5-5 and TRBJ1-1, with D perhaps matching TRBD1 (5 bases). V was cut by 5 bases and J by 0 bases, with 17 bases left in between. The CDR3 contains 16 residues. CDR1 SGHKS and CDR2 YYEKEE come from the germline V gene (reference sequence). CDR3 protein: CASSRGPNTLNTEAFF. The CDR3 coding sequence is TGTGCCAGCAGTAGGGGACCGAATACCCTGAACACTGAAGCTTTCTTT. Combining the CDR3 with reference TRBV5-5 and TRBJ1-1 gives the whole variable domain DAGVTQSPTHLIKTRGQQVTLRCSPISGHKSVSWYQQVLGQGPQFIFQYYEKEERGRGNFPDRFSARQFPNYSSELNVNALLLGDSALYLCASSRGPNTLNTEAFFGQGTRLTVV.